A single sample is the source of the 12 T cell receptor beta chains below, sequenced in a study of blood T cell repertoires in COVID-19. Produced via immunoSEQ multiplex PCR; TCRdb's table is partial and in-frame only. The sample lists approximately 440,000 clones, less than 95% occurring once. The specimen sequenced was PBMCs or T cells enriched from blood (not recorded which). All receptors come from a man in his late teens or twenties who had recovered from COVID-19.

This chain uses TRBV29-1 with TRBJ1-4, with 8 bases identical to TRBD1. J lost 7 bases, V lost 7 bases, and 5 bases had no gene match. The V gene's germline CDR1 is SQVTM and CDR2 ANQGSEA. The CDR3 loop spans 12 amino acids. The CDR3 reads CSAGQGPEKLFF. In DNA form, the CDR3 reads TGCAGCGCCGGACAGGGACCTGAAAAACTGTTTTTT.

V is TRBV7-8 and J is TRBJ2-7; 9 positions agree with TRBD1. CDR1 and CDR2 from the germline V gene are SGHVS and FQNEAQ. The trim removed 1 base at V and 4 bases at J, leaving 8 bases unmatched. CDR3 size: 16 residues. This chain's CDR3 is CASSLESAQGAYEQYF. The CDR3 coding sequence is TGTGCCAGCAGCTTAGAGTCTGCACAGGGGGCATACGAGCAGTACTTC. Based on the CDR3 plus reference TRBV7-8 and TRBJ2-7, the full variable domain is GAGVSQSPRYKVAKRGQDVALRCDPISGHVSLFWYQQALGQGPEFLTYFQNEAQLDKSGLPSDRFFAERPEGSVSTLKIQRTQQEDSAVYLCASSLESAQGAYEQYFGPGTRLTVT.

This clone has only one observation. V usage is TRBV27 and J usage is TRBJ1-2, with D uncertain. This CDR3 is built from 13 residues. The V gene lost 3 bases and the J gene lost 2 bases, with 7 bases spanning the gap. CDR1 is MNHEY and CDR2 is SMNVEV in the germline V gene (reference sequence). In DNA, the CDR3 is TGTGCCAGCAGTTTCAGTTCCAACTATGGCTACACCTTC. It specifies CASSFSSNYGYTF.

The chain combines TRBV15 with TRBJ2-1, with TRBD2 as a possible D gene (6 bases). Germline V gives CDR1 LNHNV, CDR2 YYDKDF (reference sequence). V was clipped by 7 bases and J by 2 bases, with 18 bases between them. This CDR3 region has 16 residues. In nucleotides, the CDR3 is TGTGCCACCAAGGCCCGGGGGACCCTAACCTACAATGAGCAGTTCTTC. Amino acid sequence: CATKARGTLTYNEQFF.

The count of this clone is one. Written as DNA, the CDR3 is TGTGCCAGCTCCTCCGGGACTTCCACCACAGATACGCAGTATTTT. Its translation: CASSSGTSTTDTQYF. V is TRBV9 and J is TRBJ2-3; maybe TRBD2 (6 bases). CDR1 is SGDLS, CDR2 YYNGEE, per germline. V gave up 7 bases and J gave up 2 bases, with 17 bases separating them. CDR3 length equals 15 residues. Filled out from reference TRBV9 and TRBJ2-3, the complete variable domain reads DSGVTQTPKHLITATGQRVTLRCSPRSGDLSVYWYQQSLDQGLQFLIQYYNGEERAKGNILERFSAQQFPDLHSELNLSSLELGDSALYFCASSSGTSTTDTQYFGPGTRLTVL.

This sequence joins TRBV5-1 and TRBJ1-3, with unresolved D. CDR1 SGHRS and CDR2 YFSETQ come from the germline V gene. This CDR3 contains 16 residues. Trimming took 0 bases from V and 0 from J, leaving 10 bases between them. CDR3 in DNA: TGCGCCAGCAGCTTGGGTGAGGCGAGCTCTGGAAACACCATATATTTT. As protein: CASSLGEASSGNTIYF.

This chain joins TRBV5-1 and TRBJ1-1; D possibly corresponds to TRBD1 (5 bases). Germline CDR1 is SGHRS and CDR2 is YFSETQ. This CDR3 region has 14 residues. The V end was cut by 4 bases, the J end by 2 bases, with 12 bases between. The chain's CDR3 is CASSRGRENTEAFF. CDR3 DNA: TGCGCCAGCAGCCGGGGGAGGGAAAACACTGAAGCTTTCTTT.

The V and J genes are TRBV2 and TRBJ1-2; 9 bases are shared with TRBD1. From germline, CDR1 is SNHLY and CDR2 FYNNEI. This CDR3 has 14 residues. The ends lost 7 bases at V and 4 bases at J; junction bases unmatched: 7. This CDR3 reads CASTNRDRAYGYTF. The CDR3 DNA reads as TGTGCCAGCACTAACCGGGACAGGGCCTATGGCTACACCTTC.

The CDR3 spells CASSQEGVRDREFF. Written as DNA, the CDR3 is TGTGCCAGCAGCCAAGAAGGGGTCCGGGACAGGGAATTCTTC. This chain uses TRBV3-1 (or the pseudogene TRBV3-2) with TRBJ2-1; TRBD1 agrees at 9 bases. The CDR3 has 14 amino acids. CDR1 and CDR2 from the germline V gene are LGHDT and YNNKEL (reference sequence). The V segment lost 0 bases and the J segment 16 bases; nucleotides outside the gene matches: 10.

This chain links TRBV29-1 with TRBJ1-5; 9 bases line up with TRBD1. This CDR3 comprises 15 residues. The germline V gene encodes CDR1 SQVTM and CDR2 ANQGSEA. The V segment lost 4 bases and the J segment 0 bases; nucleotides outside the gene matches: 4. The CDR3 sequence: CSVGDRVYSNQPQHF. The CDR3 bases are TGCAGCGTTGGGGACAGGGTCTATAGCAATCAGCCCCAGCATTTT.

The CDR3 is CASSPTGGNTEAFF. CDR3 DNA: TGTGCCAGCAGCCCGACAGGGGGGAACACTGAAGCTTTCTTT. The chain carries TRBV7-9 and TRBJ1-1, with 9 bases matching TRBD1. Unmatched junction bases numbered 2, after V lost 5 bases and J lost 1 base. The CDR3 has 14 residues. Per germline, CDR1 SEHNR and CDR2 FQNEAQ (reference sequence).

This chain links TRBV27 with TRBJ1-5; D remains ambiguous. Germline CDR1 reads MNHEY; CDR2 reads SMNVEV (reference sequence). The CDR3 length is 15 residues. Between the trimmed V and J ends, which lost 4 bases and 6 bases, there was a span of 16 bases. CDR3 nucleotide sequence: TGTGCCAGCAGTTCCATCGGGGTAGGAGCTCAGCCCCAGCATTTT. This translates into CASSSIGVGAQPQHF.